This TCR beta chain derives from a study of T cell responses to AZD1222 COVID-19 vaccine. Data came from immunoSEQ multiplex PCR; TCRdb stores just in-frame clones and leaves some out. The profile shows about 130,000 clones, roughly 94% of them singletons. Germline CDR1 and CDR2: SGHDT and YYEEEE. The CDR3 extends over 15 amino acids. Trimming cost V 0 bases and J 2 bases, with 12 bases left between them. The source material was peripheral blood, sampled on day 0 of AZD1222 vaccination. This receptor was obtained from an adult in good health. The V call is TRBV5-6, the J call TRBJ2-7; D is undetermined. CDR3 residues: CASSLAPSRTYEQYF. The CDR3, as DNA: TGTGCCAGCAGCTTGGCACCCAGCAGAACCTACGAGCAGTACTTC.